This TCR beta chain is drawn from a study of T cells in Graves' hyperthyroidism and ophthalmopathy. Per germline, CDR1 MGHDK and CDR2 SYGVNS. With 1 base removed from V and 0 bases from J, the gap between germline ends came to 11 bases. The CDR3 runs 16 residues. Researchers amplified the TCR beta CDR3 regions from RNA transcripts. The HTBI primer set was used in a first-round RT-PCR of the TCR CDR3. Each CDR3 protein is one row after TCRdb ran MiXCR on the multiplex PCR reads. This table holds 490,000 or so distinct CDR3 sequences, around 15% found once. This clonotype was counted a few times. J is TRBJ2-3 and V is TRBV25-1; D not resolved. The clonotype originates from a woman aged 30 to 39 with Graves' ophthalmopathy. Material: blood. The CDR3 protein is CASSEFGGTSTDTQYF. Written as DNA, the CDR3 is TGTGCCAGCAGTGAATTTGGTGGCACTAGCACAGATACGCAGTATTTT.